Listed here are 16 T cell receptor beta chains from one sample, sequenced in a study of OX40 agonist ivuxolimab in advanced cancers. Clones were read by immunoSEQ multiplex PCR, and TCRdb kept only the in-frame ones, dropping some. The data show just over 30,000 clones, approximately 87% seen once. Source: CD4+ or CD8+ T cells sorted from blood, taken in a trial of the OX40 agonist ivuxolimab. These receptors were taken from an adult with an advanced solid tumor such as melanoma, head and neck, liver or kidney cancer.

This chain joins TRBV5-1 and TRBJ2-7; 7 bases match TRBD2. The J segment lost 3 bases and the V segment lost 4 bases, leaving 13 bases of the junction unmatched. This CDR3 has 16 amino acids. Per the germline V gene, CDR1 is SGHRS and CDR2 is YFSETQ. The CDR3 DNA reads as TGCGCCAGCAGCACAGTGCCCGGGACTACGAACTACGAGCAGTACTTC. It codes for CASSTVPGTTNYEQYF.

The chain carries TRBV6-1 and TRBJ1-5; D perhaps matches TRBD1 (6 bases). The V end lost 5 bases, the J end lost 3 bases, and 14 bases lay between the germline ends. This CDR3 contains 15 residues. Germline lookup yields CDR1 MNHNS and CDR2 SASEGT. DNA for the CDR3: TGTGCCAGCAGTTTCGCGGACAGCTCCAATCAGCCCCAGCATTTT. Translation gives CASSFADSSNQPQHF.

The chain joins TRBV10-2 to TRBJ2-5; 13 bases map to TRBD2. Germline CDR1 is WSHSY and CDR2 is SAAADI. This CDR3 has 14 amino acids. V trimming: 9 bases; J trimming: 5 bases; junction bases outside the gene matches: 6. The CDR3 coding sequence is TGCGCCAGTTCGACTAGCGGGAGGAGGGAGACCCAGTACTTC. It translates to CASSTSGRRETQYF.

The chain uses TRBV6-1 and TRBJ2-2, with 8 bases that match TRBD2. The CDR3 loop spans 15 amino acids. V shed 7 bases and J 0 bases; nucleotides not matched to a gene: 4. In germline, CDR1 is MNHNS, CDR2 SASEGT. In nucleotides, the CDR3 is TGTGCCAGCACCCCGACTAGCGCGAACACCGGGGAGCTGTTTTTT. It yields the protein CASTPTSANTGELFF.

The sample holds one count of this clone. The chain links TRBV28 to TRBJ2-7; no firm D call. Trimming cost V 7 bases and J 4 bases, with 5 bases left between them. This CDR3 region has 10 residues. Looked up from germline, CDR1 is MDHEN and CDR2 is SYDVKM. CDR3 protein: CASKDYEQYF. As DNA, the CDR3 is TGTGCCAGCAAAGATTACGAGCAGTACTTC.

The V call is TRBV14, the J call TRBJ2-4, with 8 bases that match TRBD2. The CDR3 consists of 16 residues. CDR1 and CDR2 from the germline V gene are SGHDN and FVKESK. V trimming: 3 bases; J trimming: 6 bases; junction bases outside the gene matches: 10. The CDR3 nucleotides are TGTGCCAGCAGCCATACCTTAGCGGGACGGGGAAACATTCAGTACTTC. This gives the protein CASSHTLAGRGNIQYF.

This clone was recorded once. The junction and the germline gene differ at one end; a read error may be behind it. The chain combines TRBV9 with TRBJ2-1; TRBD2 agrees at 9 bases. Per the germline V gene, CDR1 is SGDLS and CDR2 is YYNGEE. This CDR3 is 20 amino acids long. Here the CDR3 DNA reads TGTGTCAGCAGCGTAGGGAATAGCGGGAGAAGACTAGGGACCTACAATGAGCAGTTCTTC. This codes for CVSSVGNSGRRLGTYNEQFF.

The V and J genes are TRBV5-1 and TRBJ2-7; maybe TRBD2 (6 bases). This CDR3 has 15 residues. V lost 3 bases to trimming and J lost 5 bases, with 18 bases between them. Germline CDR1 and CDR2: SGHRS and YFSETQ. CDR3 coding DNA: TGCGCCAGCAGCTCGAACCGGGGAGGATCTAACGAGCAGTACTTC. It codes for CASSSNRGGSNEQYF.

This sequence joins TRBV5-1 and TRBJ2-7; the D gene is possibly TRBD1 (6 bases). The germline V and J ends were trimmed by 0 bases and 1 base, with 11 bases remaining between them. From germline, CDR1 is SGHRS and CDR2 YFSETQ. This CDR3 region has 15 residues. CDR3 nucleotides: TGCGCCAGCAGCTTGGACAGGGTTGATTCCTACGAGCAGTACTTC. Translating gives CASSLDRVDSYEQYF.

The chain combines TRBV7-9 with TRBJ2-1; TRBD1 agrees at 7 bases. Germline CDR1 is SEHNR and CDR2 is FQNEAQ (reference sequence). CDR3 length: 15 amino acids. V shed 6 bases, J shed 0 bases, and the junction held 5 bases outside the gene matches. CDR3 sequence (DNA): TGTGCCAGCAGTTGGACAGGTGACTCCTACAATGAGCAGTTCTTC. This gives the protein CASSWTGDSYNEQFF.

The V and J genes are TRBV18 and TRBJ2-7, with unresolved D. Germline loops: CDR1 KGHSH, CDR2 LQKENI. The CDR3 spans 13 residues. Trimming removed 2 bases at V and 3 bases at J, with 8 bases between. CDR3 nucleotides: TGTGCCAGCTCACCAGTAGGTGACTACGAGCAGTACTTC. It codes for CASSPVGDYEQYF.

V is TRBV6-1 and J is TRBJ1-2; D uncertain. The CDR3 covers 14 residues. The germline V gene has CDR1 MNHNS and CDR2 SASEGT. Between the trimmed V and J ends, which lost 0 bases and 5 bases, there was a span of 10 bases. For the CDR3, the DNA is TGTGCCAGCAGTGAAGCGCTAATCTCGTATGGCTACACCTTC. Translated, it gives CASSEALISYGYTF.

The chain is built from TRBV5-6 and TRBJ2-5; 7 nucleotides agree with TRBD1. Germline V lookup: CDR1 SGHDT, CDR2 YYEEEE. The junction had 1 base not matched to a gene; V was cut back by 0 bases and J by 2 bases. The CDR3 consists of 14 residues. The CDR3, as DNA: TGTGCCAGCAGCTTGGGACAGGGACAAGAGACCCAGTACTTC. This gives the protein CASSLGQGQETQYF.

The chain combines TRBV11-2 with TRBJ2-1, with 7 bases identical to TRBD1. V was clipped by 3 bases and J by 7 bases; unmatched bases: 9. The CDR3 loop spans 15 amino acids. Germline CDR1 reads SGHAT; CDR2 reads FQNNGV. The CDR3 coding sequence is TGTGCCAGCAGCTTGGGTCGCAGGGGGTGGAATGAGCAGTTCTTC. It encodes CASSLGRRGWNEQFF.

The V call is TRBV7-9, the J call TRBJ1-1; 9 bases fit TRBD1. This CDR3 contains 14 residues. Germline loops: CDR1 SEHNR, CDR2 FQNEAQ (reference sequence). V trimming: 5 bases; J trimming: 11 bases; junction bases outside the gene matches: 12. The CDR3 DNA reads TGTGCCAGCAGCCCCGTCCGGGACAGGGCTTGGGCTTTCTTT. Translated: CASSPVRDRAWAFF.

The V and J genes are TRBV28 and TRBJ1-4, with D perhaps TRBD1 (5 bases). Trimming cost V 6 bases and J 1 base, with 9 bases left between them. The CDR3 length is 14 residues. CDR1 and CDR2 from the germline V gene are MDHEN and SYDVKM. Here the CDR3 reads CASSPGLTNEKLFF. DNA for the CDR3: TGTGCCAGCAGCCCAGGGCTAACTAATGAAAAACTGTTTTTT. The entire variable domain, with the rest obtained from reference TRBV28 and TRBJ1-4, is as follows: DVKVTQSSRYLVKRTGEKVFLECVQDMDHENMFWYRQDPGLGLRLIYFSYDVKMKEKGDIPEGYSVSREKKERFSLILESASTNQTSMYLCASSPGLTNEKLFFGSGTQLSVL.